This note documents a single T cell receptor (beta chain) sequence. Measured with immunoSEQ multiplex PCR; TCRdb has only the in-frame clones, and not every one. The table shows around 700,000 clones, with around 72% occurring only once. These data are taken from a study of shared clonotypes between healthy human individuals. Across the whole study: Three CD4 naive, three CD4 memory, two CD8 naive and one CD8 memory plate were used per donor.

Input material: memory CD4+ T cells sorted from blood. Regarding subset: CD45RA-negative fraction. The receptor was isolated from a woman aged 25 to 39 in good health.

The CDR3 DNA reads as TGCGCCAGCAGCTTCCTGGGACAGTCGAACACCGGGGAGCTGTTTTTT. This codes for CASSFLGQSNTGELFF. V is TRBV5-1 and J is TRBJ2-2; the match to TRBD1 covers 7 bases. CDR1 is SGHRS and CDR2 is YFSETQ in the germline V gene. The CDR3 has 16 residues. The trim removed 2 bases at V and 0 bases at J, leaving 4 bases unmatched.